This passage covers 16 T cell receptor beta chains from one sample sequenced in a study of blood T cell repertoires in COVID-19. Measured with immunoSEQ multiplex PCR; TCRdb has only the in-frame clones, and not every one. In the table there are roughly 100,000 clones, 88% of which are singletons. Input material: peripheral blood. These receptors came from a man aged 50-60 years with COVID-19, enrolled during active disease.

The chain is built from TRBV6-5 and TRBJ1-4; D gene uncertain. The CDR3 extends over 15 amino acids. Trimming removed 0 bases from V and 8 bases from J, with 13 bases in between. Germline CDR1 and CDR2: MNHEY and SVGAGI. CDR3 nucleotides: TGTGCCAGCAGTTACTCGGGGAGTCTGGGAGAAAAACTGTTTTTT. Amino acid sequence: CASSYSGSLGEKLFF.

This chain connects TRBV25-1 to TRBJ1-4, with a tentative D call TRBD1 (5 bases). V was cut by 3 bases and J by 3 bases, with 14 bases left in between. Germline assignment: CDR1 MGHDK and CDR2 SYGVNS. CDR3 length: 16 residues. CDR3 nucleotide sequence: TGTGCCAGCAGTGATCACGGACAATCGTCTAATGAAAAACTGTTTTTT. This gives the protein CASSDHGQSSNEKLFF.

The rearrangement joins TRBV9 to TRBJ2-1; 9 bases map to TRBD2. The CDR3 runs 16 residues. Germline V gene lookup returns CDR1 SGDLS and CDR2 YYNGEE. Unmatched junction bases numbered 8, after V lost 0 bases and J lost 7 bases. The CDR3 bases are TGTGCCAGCAGCGTAGCGGCGGGGGGGTTCCATAATGAGCAGTTCTTC. It encodes CASSVAAGGFHNEQFF.

This clone was seen once. The genes are TRBV12-3 or TRBV12-4 and TRBJ1-1; D not resolved. CDR3 length: 12 amino acids. V lost 2 bases and J lost 6, with 7 bases in between. The CDR3 spells CASSLRPAEAFF. CDR3 DNA: TGTGCCAGCAGTTTACGTCCCGCTGAAGCTTTCTTT.

The V and J genes are TRBV10-3 and TRBJ1-1; no clear D. Germline V gene lookup returns CDR1 ENHRY and CDR2 SYGVKD. This CDR3 spans 14 amino acids. V was cut by 6 bases and J by 5 bases, with 16 bases left in between. In DNA, the CDR3 is TGTGCCATCAGAGAGGAGGCTGGTGGGACTGAAGCTTTCTTT. Amino acid sequence: CAIREEAGGTEAFF.

V usage is TRBV29-1 and J usage is TRBJ1-3; D is perhaps TRBD1 (6 bases). The CDR3 sequence is 16 residues long. The germline CDR1 and CDR2 sequences are SQVTM and ANQGSEA. Trimming took 6 bases from V and 0 from J, leaving 18 bases between them. CDR3 sequence: CSVLTNRESSGNTIYF. CDR3 coding DNA: TGCAGCGTCCTTACCAACAGGGAGAGCTCTGGAAACACCATATATTTT.

This rearrangement joins TRBV28 to TRBJ1-5, with D possibly being TRBD1 (6 bases). Germline V gene sequence: CDR1 MDHEN, CDR2 SYDVKM. Trimming took 9 bases from V and 2 from J, leaving 14 bases between them. The CDR3 loop spans 14 amino acids. Written as DNA, the CDR3 is TGTGCCAGTTTTCAGGGGACCCGCAATCAGCCCCAGCATTTT. Residues: CASFQGTRNQPQHF.

The CDR3 DNA reads TGTGCCTGGGCGGGGCGGGGGTTGAGCAATCAGCCCCAGCATTTT. As protein: CAWAGRGLSNQPQHF. The V call is TRBV30, the J call TRBJ1-5, with a possible D match to TRBD1 (5 bases). The V end was cut by 5 bases, the J end by 1 base, with 15 bases between. Germline CDR1 GTSNPN, CDR2 SVGIG (reference sequence). The CDR3 length is 15 residues.

The chain links TRBV12-3 or TRBV12-4 to TRBJ2-7; a possible D gene is TRBD1 (6 bases). The CDR3 extends over 12 amino acids. The V end was cut by 0 bases, the J end by 12 bases, with 12 bases between. CDR3 nucleotide sequence: TGTGCCAGCAGTTTAGCAGACAGGACCCTGTACTTC. This translates into CASSLADRTLYF.

The chain carries TRBV10-3 and TRBJ2-1; 9 bases match TRBD2. With V trimmed by 4 bases and J by 5 bases, 15 bases remained unmatched. This CDR3 region has 18 residues. Germline V gives CDR1 ENHRY, CDR2 SYGVKD. The chain's CDR3 is CAISAIGTSRSTDNEQFF. CDR3 nucleotide sequence: TGTGCCATCAGTGCGATCGGGACTAGCCGATCTACGGACAATGAGCAGTTCTTC.

This chain links TRBV18 with TRBJ1-2, with D possibly matching TRBD1 (6 bases). Germline CDR1 is KGHSH and CDR2 is LQKENI. Trimming stripped 2 bases from V and 5 bases from J, with 15 bases between. CDR3 length: 15 residues. Here the CDR3 reads CASSPGTAGVYGYTF. In nucleotides, the CDR3 is TGTGCCAGCTCACCAGGGACGGCAGGGGTATATGGCTACACCTTC.

The chain links TRBV5-4 to TRBJ2-5, with 9 nucleotides matching TRBD1. CDR3 length equals 17 residues. The trim removed 4 bases at V and 5 bases at J, leaving 15 bases unmatched. The germline CDR1 and CDR2 sequences are SGHNT and YYREEE (reference sequence). CDR3 region: CASSRDGGQGVVETQYF. CDR3 DNA sequence: TGTGCCAGCAGCCGGGACGGGGGACAGGGAGTTGTTGAGACCCAGTACTTC. Filled out from reference TRBV5-4 and TRBJ2-5, the complete variable domain reads ETGVTQSPTHLIKTRGQQVTLRCSSQSGHNTVSWYQQALGQGPQFIFQYYREEENGRGNFPPRFSGLQFPNYSSELNVNALELDDSALYLCASSRDGGQGVVETQYFGPGTRLLVL.

The DNA for the CDR3 is TGTGCCAGCAGCGTAGGAGGGGGGGGACGCTATGGCTACACCTTC. Protein product: CASSVGGGGRYGYTF. This chain uses TRBV9 with TRBJ1-2; possibly TRBD1 for D (6 bases). The CDR3 covers 15 residues. Germline CDR1 reads SGDLS; CDR2 reads YYNGEE. Trimming left V 0 bases short and J 4 bases short, with 13 bases between.

This chain uses TRBV5-1 with TRBJ2-3; TRBD1 matches 9 bases. This CDR3 is built from 16 residues. With 3 bases clipped from V and 2 bases from J, the junction kept 7 bases outside the gene matches. Germline values: CDR1 SGHRS, CDR2 YFSETQ. This CDR3 is CASSSPGTGYTDTQYF. The CDR3 DNA sequence: TGCGCCAGCAGCTCCCCCGGGACAGGGTACACAGATACGCAGTATTTT.

The V gene is TRBV5-4, the J gene TRBJ2-4; perhaps TRBD2 as D (6 bases). The germline V gene encodes CDR1 SGHNT and CDR2 YYREEE (reference sequence). The CDR3 has 16 amino acids. The V and J ends lost 6 bases and 6 bases respectively, with 22 bases between them. This CDR3 reads CASTSGGAGGGNIQYF. As DNA, the CDR3 is TGTGCCAGCACCTCCGGAGGGGCCGGAGGTGGAAACATTCAGTACTTC.

As regards this clone: One junction end does not reproduce the germline sequence, and a read error may be involved. CDR3 nucleotides: TGTGCCAGCAGCTTGGGGACAGAACTCTACTTT. Translation gives CASSLGTELYF. V and J are TRBV11-2 and TRBJ1-6; 7 bases fit TRBD1. The germline V gene has CDR1 SGHAT and CDR2 FQNNGV. The CDR3 extends over 11 amino acids.